This TCR beta chain came from a study of cytomegalovirus exposure and HLA in healthy donors. Whole-study findings and limits: The classifier reportedly diagnosed cytomegalovirus status with high specificity and sensitivity. In a later analysis, first-cohort TCR clusters were found to tend to co-occur in the 120 or so validation repertoires.

Worth noting for this clone: Its antigen is undetermined.

Trimming took off 3 bases at V and 0 bases at J, with 8 bases between the two ends. CDR1 MDHEN and CDR2 SYDVKM come from the germline V gene. CDR3 length equals 14 residues. Donors were drawn from the roughly 110-subject validation cohort, separate from the 666-subject first cohort. Here immunoSEQ multiplex PCR was the method, and the copy in TCRdb shows in-frame clones only, minus some. The sample consists of tens of thousands of clones, roughly 96% of them appearing once. The chain couples TRBV28 to TRBJ1-1; D perhaps matches TRBD1 (6 bases). Material for sequencing was PBMCs. This sequence was found in a man aged 18 to 30 in good health and CMV-seronegative. Here the CDR3 DNA reads TGTGCCAGCAGTTTGGGACAACTGAACACTGAAGCTTTCTTT. This codes for CASSLGQLNTEAFF.